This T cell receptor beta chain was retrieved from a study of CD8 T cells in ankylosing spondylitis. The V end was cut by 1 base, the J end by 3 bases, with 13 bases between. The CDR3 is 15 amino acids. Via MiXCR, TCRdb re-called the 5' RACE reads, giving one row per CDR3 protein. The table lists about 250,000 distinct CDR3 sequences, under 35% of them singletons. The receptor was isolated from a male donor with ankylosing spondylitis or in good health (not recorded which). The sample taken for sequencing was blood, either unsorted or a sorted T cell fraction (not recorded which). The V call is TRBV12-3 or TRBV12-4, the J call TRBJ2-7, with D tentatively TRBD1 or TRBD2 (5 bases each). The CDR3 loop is CASSLEGLRGYEQYF. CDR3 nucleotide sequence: TGTGCCAGCAGTTTAGAGGGTTTGAGGGGCTACGAGCAGTACTTC.